This TCR beta chain stems from a study of a mutant IDH1 vaccine in newly diagnosed glioma. At the level of the study: The treated group averaged about 41 years old and was around 60% male, roughly 40% female. Those enrolled had earlier been treated with radiotherapy, temozolomide, or both, mostly both.

Study-level points and caveats: Among top peripheral T cell clonotypes, changes seemed unrelated to pseudoprogression. Researchers report vaccine-induced immune responses in over 90% of patients.

Comment on this clone: Its antigen is still unknown.

Germline CDR1 reads SEHNR; CDR2 reads FQNEAQ (reference sequence). Trimming took 5 bases from V and 11 from J, leaving 15 bases between them. This CDR3 is 12 amino acids long. Assay: immunoSEQ multiplex PCR; the TCRdb copy retains only in-frame clones and omits some. The sample lists 60,000 to 75,000 clones, around 80% occurring once. Noted time point: baseline, week 1 (first vaccination visit). The treatment here: pre-vaccination baseline after standard-of-care therapy. The chain employs TRBV7-9 and TRBJ1-2, with TRBD1 as a possible D gene (5 bases). The sequence came from a woman under 30 with glioma. Some clones in this sample may be carry-over from other donors' samples. Sequences were derived from peripheral blood mononuclear cells (PBMCs), sampled from a glioma patient treated with radiotherapy, temozolomide or both. The DNA of the CDR3 is TGTGCCAGCAGCCCGGAGGGGTTAGATTACACCTTC. Encoded protein: CASSPEGLDYTF.